These T cell receptor beta chains were read from a single sample in a study of cytomegalovirus exposure and HLA in healthy donors. Sequenced by immunoSEQ multiplex PCR; TCRdb stores in-frame clones only, minus some. The sample has over 200,000 clones; almost 80% are singletons. Sequencing input: PBMCs. All receptors derive from a male donor in good health and CMV-seronegative. The CDR3 runs from the conserved cysteine through the conserved F or W. A D gene is named only where the DNA matches it firmly. Not every row has a clone size; where given, it reads once, few, many or a size class.

size | D | J | V | CDR3 | DNA
- | - | TRBJ2-7 | TRBV7-6 | CASSQTSAGGHEQYF | TGTGCCAGCAGCCAAACTTCCGCGGGCGGCCACGAGCAGTACTTC
- | - | TRBJ1-2 | TRBV4-1 | CASSQDQTDHYGYTF | TGCGCCAGCAGCCAAGATCAGACAGACCACTATGGCTACACCTTC
- | TRBD1 | TRBJ1-2 | TRBV6-5 | CASSSFGQGATGYTF | TGTGCCAGCAGTTCCTTCGGACAGGGGGCGACCGGCTACACCTTC
- | TRBD2 | TRBJ2-7 | TRBV6-1 | CASSVTSASYEQYF | TGTGCCAGCAGTGTAACTAGCGCATCCTACGAGCAGTACTTC
- | - | TRBJ1-4 | TRBV27 | CASSLGGVGEKLFF | TGTGCCAGCAGTTTAGGAGGGGTGGGTGAAAAACTGTTTTTT
- | - | TRBJ2-7 | TRBV6-5 | CASSYSLVQHEQYF | TGTGCCAGCAGTTACTCTCTAGTTCAACACGAGCAGTACTTC
- | TRBD2 | TRBJ2-5 | TRBV7-6 | CASSLDSGGNQETQYF | TGTGCCAGCAGCTTAGATTCGGGAGGAAACCAAGAGACCCAGTACTTC
- | - | TRBJ2-2 | TRBV27 | CASSFRTGELFF | TGTGCCAGCAGTTTTCGCACCGGGGAGCTGTTTTTT
- | TRBD2 | TRBJ2-7 | TRBV19 | CASIGTSGPYEQYF | TGTGCCAGTATCGGGACTAGCGGACCCTACGAGCAGTACTTC
- | TRBD1 | TRBJ1-4 | TRBV5-1 | CASSLGDRYNEKLFF | TGCGCCAGCAGCTTGGGGGACAGATATAATGAAAAACTGTTTTTT
- | TRBD1 | TRBJ1-1 | TRBV4-1 | CASSLQGAGGTEAFF | TGCGCCAGCAGCCTACAGGGGGCGGGTGGGACCGAAGCTTTCTTT
- | - | TRBJ1-5 | TRBV2 | CASNGEDRDYSNQPQHF | TGTGCCAGCAACGGAGAGGACAGAGATTATAGCAATCAGCCCCAGCATTTT
few | - | TRBJ2-3 | TRBV4-1 | CASSQVLVKSTDTQYF | TGCGCCAGCAGCCAAGTTCTAGTGAAATCCACAGATACGCAGTATTTT
- | - | TRBJ1-5 | TRBV6-1 | CASSATRFGNQPQHF | TGTGCCAGCAGTGCCACCAGATTTGGCAATCAGCCCCAGCATTTT
- | TRBD2 | TRBJ2-7 | TRBV5-1 | CASSPGGDTFEQYF | TGCGCCAGCAGCCCGGGGGGAGATACGTTCGAGCAGTACTTC
- | - | TRBJ1-2 | TRBV28 | CALQGWEGDGYTF | TGTGCCCTCCAGGGCTGGGAGGGGGATGGCTACACCTTC
- | TRBD1 | TRBJ1-1 | TRBV18 | CASSPGTGSNTEAFF | TGTGCCAGCTCACCCGGGACAGGCTCGAACACTGAAGCTTTCTTT
- | - | TRBJ2-7 | TRBV6-5 | CASTPGQGRYEQYF | TGTGCCAGCACCCCAGGGCAAGGGCGGTACGAGCAGTACTTC
few | TRBD2 | TRBJ2-1 | TRBV10-2 | CAARTSENYNEQFF | TGCGCCGCTCGGACTAGCGAGAACTACAATGAGCAGTTCTTC
- | - | TRBJ2-3 | TRBV11-2 | CASSLELAASDTQYF | TGTGCCAGCAGCTTAGAGTTGGCGGCGTCAGATACGCAGTATTTT
- | TRBD1 | TRBJ2-2 | TRBV6-1 | CASQTGTVLTGELFF | TGTGCCAGCCAGACCGGGACAGTTCTCACCGGGGAGCTGTTTTTT
- | TRBD2 | TRBJ2-2 | TRBV5-1 | CASSLELAEGPTGELFF | TGCGCCAGCAGCTTGGAACTAGCGGAGGGCCCGACCGGGGAGCTGTTTTTT